The clone carrying this TCR beta chain was seen many times. This entry belongs to a study of human T cells and chemical hapten exposure. Study details: The scalp of each patient received a weekly diphenylcyclopropenone dose for the full approximately 25-week study. After 6 days, upper back 0.01% DPC patch tests were scored.

Time point of the sample: patch test 2, 6 weeks after DPC sensitization. The treatment: therapeutic diphenylcyclopropenone sensitization with weekly scalp DPC. TCRdb fed the RACE reads into MiXCR, producing one record per CDR3 protein. The sample has tens of thousands of distinct CDR3 sequences, approximately 10% seen once. This specimen consisted of whole blood, obtained in connection with sensitization to the hapten diphenylcyclopropenone (DPC). The receptor comes from a man aged 25-45 years with alopecia areata. Some clones in this sample may be carry-over from other donors' samples.

The chain's CDR3 is CASRHGNQPQHF. The CDR3 nucleotides read TGTGCCAGCAGACACGGTAATCAGCCCCAGCATTTT. V usage is TRBV6-6 and J usage is TRBJ1-5; D not resolved. The CDR3 length is 12 residues. V was shortened by 6 bases and J by 4 bases, with 7 bases between the two germline ends. CDR1 and CDR2 (germline): MNHNY, SVGAGI (reference sequence).